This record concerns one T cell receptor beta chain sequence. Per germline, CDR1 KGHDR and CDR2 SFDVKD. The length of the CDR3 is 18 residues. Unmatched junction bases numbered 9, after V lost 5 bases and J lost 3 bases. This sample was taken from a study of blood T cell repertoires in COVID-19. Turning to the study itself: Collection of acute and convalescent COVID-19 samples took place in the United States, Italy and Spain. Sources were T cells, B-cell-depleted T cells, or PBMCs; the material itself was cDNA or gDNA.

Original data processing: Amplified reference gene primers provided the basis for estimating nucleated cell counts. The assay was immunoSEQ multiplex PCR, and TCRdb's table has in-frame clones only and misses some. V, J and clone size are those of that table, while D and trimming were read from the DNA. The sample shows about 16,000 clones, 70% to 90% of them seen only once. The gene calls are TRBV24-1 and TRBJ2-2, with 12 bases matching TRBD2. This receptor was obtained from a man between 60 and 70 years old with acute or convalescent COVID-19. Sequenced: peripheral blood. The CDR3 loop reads CATSGRLAGVGDTGELFF. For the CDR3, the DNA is TGTGCCACCAGTGGTAGACTAGCGGGAGTCGGGGACACCGGGGAGCTGTTTTTT.